The clone carrying this TCR beta chain was seen once. J was trimmed by 0 bases and V by 9 bases; bases with no gene match: 3. The CDR3 is 13 residues long. The germline V gene encodes CDR1 KGHDR and CDR2 SFDVKD. The data originate from a study of blood T cell repertoires in COVID-19. Sequencing was performed with immunoSEQ multiplex PCR; in TCRdb, only in-frame clones are kept and a portion is missing. In the table there are about 150,000 clones, roughly nine tenths of which are singletons. The sequencing sample was made of peripheral blood. The clonotype comes from a man between 18 and 35 years old with COVID-19, enrolled during active disease. This rearrangement joins TRBV24-1 to TRBJ2-7, with 8 bases lining up with TRBD1. CDR3 sequence (DNA): TGTGCCACCGACAGGGGAGCCTCCTACGAGCAGTACTTC. This sequence encodes CATDRGASYEQYF.